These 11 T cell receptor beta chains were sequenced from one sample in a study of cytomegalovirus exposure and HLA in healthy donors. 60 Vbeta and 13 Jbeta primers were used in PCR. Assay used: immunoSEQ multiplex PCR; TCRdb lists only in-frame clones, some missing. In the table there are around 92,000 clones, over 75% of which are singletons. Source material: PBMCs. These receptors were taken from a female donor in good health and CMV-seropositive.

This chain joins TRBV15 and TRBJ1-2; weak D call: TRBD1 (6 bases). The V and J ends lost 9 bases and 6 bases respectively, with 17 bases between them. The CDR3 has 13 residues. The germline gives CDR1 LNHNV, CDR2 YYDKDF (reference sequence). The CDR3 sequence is CATAQQGTHGYTF. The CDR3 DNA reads TGTGCCACAGCCCAACAGGGAACCCATGGCTACACCTTC.

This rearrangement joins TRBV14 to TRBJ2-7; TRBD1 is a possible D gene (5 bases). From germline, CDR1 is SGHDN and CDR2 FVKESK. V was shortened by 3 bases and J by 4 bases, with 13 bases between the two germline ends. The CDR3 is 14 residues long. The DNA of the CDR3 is TGTGCCAGCAGCCAGCAGGGTAGAAGTTACGAGCAGTACTTC. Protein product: CASSQQGRSYEQYF.

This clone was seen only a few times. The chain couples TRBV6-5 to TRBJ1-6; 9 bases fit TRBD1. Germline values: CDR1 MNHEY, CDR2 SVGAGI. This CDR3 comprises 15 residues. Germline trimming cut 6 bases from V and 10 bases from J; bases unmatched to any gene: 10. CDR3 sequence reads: CASRRTGGSHSPLHF. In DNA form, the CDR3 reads TGTGCCAGCAGACGTACAGGGGGCTCACACTCACCCCTCCACTTT.

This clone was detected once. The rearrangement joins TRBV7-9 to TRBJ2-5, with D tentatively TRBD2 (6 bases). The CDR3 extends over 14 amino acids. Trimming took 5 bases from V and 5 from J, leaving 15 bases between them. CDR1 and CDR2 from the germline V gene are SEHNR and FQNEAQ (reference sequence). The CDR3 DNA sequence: TGTGCCAGCAGCCCCCTTGGAGGGAGGGAGACCCAGTACTTC. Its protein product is CASSPLGGRETQYF.

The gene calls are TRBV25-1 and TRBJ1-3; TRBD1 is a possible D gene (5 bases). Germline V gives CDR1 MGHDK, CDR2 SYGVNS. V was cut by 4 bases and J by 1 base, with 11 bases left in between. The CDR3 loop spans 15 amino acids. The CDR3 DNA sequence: TGTGCCAGCAGTGGCATTGACAGTTCTGGAAACACCATATATTTT. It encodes CASSGIDSSGNTIYF.

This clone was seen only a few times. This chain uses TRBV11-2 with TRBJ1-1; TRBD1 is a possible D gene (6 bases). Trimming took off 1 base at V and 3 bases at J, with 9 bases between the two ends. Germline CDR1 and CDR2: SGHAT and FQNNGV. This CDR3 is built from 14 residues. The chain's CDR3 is CASSLGGLHTEAFF. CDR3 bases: TGTGCCAGCAGCTTAGGGGGGCTTCACACTGAAGCTTTCTTT.

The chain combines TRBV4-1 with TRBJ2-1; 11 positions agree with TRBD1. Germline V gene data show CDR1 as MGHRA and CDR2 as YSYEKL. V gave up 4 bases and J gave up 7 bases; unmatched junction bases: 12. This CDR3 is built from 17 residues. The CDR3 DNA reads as TGCGCCAGCAGCCGAGGACCCGGACAGGGGGCGCGGAATGAGCAGTTCTTC. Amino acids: CASSRGPGQGARNEQFF.

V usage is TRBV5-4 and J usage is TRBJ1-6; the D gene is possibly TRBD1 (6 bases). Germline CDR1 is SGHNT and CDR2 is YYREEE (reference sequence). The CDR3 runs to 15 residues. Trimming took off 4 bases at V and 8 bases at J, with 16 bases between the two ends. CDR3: CASSTGGGRDSPLHF. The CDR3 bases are TGTGCCAGCAGCACTGGGGGGGGCCGGGATTCACCCCTCCACTTT.

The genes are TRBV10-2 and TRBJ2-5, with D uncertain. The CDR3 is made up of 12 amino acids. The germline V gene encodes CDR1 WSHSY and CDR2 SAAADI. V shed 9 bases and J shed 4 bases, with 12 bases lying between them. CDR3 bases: TGCGCCAGTGGGCCCCTGGGAGAGACCCAGTACTTC. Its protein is CASGPLGETQYF.

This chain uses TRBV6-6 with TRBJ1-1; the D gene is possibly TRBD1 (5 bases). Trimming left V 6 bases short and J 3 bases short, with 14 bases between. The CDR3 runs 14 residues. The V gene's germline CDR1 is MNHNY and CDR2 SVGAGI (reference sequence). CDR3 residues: CASRPLTAYTEAFF. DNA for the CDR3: TGTGCCAGCAGGCCCTTGACAGCTTACACTGAAGCTTTCTTT.

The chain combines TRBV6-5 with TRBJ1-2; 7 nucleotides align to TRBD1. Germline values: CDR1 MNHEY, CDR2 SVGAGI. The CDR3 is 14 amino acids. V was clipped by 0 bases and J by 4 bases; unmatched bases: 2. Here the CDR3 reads CASSYSPGGYGYTF. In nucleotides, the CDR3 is TGTGCCAGCAGTTACTCGCCAGGGGGCTATGGCTACACCTTC.